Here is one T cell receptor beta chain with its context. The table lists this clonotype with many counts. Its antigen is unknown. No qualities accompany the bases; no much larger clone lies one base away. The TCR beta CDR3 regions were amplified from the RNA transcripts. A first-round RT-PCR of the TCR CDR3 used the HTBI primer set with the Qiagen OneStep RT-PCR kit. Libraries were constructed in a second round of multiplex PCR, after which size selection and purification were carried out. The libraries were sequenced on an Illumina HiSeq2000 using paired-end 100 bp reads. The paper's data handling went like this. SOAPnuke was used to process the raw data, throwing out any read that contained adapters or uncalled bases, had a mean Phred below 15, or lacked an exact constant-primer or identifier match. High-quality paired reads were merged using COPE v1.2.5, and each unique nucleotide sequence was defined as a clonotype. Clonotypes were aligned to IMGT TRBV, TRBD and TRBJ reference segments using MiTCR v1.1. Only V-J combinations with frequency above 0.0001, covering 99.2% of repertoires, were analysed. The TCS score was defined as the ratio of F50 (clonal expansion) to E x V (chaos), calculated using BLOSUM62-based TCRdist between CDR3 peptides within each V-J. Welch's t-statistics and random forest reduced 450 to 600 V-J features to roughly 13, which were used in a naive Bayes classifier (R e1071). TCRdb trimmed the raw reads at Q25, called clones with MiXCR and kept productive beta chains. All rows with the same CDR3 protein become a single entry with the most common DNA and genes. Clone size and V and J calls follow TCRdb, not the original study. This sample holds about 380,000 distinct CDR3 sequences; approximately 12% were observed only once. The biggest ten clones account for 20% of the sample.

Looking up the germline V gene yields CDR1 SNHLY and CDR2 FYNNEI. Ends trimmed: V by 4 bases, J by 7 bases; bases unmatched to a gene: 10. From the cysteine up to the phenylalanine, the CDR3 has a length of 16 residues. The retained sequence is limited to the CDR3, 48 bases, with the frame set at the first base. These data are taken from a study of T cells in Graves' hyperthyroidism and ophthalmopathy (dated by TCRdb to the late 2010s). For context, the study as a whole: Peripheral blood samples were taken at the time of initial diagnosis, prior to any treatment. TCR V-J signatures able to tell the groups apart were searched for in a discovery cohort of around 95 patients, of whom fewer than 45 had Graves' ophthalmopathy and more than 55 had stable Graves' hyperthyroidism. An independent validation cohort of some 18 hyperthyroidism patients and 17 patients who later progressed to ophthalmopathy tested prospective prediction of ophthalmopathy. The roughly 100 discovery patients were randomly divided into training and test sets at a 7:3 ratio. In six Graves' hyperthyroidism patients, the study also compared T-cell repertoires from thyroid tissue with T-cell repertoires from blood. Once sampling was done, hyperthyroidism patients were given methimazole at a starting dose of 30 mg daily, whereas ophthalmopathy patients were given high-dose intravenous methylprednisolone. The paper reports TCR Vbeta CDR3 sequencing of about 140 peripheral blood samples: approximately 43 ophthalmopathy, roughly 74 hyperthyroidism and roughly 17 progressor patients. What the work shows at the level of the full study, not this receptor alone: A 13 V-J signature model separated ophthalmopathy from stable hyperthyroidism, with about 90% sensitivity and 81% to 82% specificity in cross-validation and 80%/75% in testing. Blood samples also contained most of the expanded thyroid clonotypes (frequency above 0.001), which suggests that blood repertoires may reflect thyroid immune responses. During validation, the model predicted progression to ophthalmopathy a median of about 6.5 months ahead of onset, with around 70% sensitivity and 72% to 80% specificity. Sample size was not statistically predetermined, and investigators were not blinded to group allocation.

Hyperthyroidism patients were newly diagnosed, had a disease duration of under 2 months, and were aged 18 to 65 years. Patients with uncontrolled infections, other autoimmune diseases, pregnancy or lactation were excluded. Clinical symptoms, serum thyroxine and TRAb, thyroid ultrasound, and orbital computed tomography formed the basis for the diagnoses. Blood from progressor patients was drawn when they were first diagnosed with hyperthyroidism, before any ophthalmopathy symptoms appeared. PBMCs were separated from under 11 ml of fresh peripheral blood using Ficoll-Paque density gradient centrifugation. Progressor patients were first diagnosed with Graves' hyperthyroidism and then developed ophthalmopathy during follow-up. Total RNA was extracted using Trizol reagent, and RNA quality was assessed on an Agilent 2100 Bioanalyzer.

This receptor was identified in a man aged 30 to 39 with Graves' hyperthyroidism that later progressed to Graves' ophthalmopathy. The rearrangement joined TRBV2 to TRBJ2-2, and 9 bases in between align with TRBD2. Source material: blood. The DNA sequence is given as TGTGCCAGCAGTGGAGTCGCGGGGGGGCTGAACGGGGAGCTGTTTTTT. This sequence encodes CASSGVAGGLNGELFF. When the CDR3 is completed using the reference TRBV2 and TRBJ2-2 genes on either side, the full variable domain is EPEVTQTPSHQVTQMGQEVILRCVPISNHLYFYWYRQILGQKVEFLVSFYNNEISEKSEIFDDQFSVERPDGSNFTLKIRSTKLEDSAMYFCASSGVAGGLNGELFFGEGSRLTVL.